Included here is one TCR beta chain sequence, with context. What it binds is not known. The sample comes from a study of cytomegalovirus exposure and HLA in healthy donors. Background on the study: The 95 to 150 validation repertoires used the same platform as the 650 to 750 first-cohort repertoires, a later analysis reported.

Study observations and caveats: A later analysis found first-cohort TCR clusters tended to co-occur in the approximately 110 validation repertoires. Specificity for CMV antigens was confirmed in vitro for a few of the CMV-associated chains. Rarity characterized most TCR sequences, yet some public TCRs appeared in many donors.

This table comes from immunoSEQ multiplex PCR, and its TCRdb copy is limited to in-frame clones, with some not included. The data show hundreds of thousands of clones, 88% seen once. The germline CDR1 and CDR2 sequences are MDHEN and SYDVKM. There are 14 residues in the CDR3. Trimming removed 4 bases at V and 2 bases at J, with 11 bases between. The clonotype comes from a woman between 18 and 29 years old in good health and CMV-seronegative. This chain joins TRBV28 and TRBJ2-5, with TRBD1 as a possible D gene (5 bases). What was sequenced was PBMCs. The CDR3: CASSSWGRQETQYF. The CDR3, as DNA: TGTGCCAGCAGTTCCTGGGGCAGACAAGAGACCCAGTACTTC.